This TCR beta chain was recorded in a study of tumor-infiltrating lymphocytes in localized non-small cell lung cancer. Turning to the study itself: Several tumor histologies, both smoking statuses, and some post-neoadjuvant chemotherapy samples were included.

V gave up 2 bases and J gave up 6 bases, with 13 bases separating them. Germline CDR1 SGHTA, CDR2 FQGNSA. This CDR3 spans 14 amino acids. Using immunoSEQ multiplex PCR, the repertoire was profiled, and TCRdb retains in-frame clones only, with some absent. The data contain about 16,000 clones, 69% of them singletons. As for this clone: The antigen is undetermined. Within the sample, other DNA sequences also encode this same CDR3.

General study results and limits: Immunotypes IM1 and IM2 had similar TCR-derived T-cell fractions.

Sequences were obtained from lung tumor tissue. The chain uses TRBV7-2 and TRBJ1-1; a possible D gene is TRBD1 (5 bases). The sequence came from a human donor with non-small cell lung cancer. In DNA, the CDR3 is TGTGCCAGCAGCTTAAATAGAGCCAGGGCTGAAGCTTTCTTT. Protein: CASSLNRARAEAFF.